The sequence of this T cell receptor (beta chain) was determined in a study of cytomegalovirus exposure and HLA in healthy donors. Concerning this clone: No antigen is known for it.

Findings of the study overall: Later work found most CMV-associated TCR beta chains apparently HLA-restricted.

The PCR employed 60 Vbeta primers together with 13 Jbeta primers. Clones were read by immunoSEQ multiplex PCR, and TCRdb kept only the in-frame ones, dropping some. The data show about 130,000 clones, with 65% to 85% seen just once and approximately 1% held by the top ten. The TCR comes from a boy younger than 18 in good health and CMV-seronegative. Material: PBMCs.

In nucleotides, the CDR3 is TGTGCCAGCAGGGGGGACAGAAACTATGGCTACACCTTC. It specifies CASRGDRNYGYTF. The chain employs TRBV28 and TRBJ1-2; 7 bases agree with TRBD1. V lost 6 bases, J lost 2 bases, and 3 bases stayed unmatched. The CDR3 length is 13 residues. The germline gives CDR1 MDHEN, CDR2 SYDVKM.